This T cell receptor (beta chain) was sequenced in a study of shared clonotypes between healthy human individuals. Worth noting for this clone: Its matching antigen is unknown.

There are 14 residues in the CDR3. Germline V gives CDR1 SGHRS, CDR2 YFSETQ. Trimming took off 2 bases at V and 4 bases at J, with 12 bases between the two ends. Here immunoSEQ multiplex PCR was the method, and the copy in TCRdb shows in-frame clones only, minus some. The sample records roughly 2.2 million clones, more than 80% being singletons. General study results and limits: Clonotype sharing across donors was expected to vary with sequencing depth. Generation of non-shared clonotypes was less probable than generation of clonotypes shared by all four donors.

The sequencing input was naive CD4+ T cells from PBMCs. Sample subset: CD45RA+ positively selected. The chain combines TRBV5-1 with TRBJ2-5, with a tentative D call TRBD1 (5 bases). This receptor was taken from a man in his late teens or twenties in good health. Some clones in this sample may be carry-over from other donors' samples. The CDR3, as DNA: TGCGCCAGCAGCTTTTTTAGGGGAAGAGAGACCCAGTACTTC. Its translation: CASSFFRGRETQYF.